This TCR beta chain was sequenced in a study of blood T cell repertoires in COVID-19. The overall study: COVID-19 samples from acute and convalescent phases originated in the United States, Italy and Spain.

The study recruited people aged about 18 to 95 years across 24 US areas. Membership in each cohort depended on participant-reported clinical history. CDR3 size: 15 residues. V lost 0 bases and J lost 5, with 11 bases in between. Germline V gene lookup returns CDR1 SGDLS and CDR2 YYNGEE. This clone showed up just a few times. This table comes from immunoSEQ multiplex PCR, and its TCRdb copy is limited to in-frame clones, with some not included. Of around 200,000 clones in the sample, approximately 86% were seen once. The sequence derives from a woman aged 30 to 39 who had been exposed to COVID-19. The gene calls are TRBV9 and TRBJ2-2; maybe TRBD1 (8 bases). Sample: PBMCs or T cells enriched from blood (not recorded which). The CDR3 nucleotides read TGTGCCAGCAGCGTAGAACAGGGGGGGACCGGGGAGCTGTTTTTT. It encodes CASSVEQGGTGELFF. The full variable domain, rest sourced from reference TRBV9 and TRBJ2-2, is DSGVTQTPKHLITATGQRVTLRCSPRSGDLSVYWYQQSLDQGLQFLIQYYNGEERAKGNILERFSAQQFPDLHSELNLSSLELGDSALYFCASSVEQGGTGELFFGEGSRLTVL.